The present T cell receptor (beta chain) was sequenced within a study of shared clonotypes between healthy human individuals. Study results and caveats: Between a handful of donors, naive CD4 clonotypes were shared at a level of around 4.8%.

Produced via immunoSEQ multiplex PCR; TCRdb's table is partial and in-frame only. Altogether about 2.2 million clones are present, roughly 95% being singletons, with the ten largest covering about 1.7%. Germline V gives CDR1 SGDLS, CDR2 YYNGEE. This CDR3 contains 16 residues. V shed 3 bases and J 4 bases; nucleotides not matched to a gene: 9. As defined, naive CD8 cells were CD45RO-negative and positively selected for CCR7, with terminally differentiated effector memory CD45RA+ cells excluded. As to this clone: Its antigen is unknown.

The TCR comes from a man between 18 and 35 years old in good health. Some clones in this sample may be carry-over from other donors' samples. J is TRBJ1-1 and V is TRBV9; the match to TRBD1 covers 10 bases. Sequences were obtained from naive CD8+ T cells from PBMCs. CDR3 bases: TGTGCCAGCAGCGATGGGGTGGACAGGGGGTTCACTGAAGCTTTCTTT. It specifies CASSDGVDRGFTEAFF.